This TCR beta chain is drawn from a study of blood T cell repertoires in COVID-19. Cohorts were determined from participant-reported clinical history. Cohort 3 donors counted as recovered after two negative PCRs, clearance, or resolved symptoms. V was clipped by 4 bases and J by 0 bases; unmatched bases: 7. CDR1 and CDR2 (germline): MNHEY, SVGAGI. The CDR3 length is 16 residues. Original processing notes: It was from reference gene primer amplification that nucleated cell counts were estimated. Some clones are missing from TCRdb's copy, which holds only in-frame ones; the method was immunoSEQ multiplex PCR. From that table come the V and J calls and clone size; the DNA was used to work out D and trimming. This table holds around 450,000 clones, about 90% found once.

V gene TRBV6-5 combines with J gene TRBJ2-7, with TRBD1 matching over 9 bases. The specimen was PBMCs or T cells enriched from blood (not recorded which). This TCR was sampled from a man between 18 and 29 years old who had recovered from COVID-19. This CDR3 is CASSSSGQGSSYEQYF. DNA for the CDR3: TGTGCCAGCAGTTCATCAGGACAGGGGTCCTCCTACGAGCAGTACTTC.